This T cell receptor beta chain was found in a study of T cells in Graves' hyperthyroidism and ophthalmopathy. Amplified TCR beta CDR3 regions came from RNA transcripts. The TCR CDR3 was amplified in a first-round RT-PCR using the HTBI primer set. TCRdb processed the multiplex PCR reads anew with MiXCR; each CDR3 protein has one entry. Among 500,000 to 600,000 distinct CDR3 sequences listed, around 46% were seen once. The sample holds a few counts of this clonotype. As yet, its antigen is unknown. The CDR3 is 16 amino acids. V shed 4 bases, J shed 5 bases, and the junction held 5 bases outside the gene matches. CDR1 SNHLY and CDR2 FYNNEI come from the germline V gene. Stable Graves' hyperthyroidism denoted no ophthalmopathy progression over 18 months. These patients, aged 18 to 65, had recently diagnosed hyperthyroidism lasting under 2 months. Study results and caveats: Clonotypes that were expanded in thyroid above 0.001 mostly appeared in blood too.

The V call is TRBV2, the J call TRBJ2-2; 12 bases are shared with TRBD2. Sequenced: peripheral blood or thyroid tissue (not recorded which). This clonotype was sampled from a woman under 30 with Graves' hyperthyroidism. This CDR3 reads CASSVLLAGGTGELFF. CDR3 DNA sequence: TGTGCCAGCAGTGTATTACTAGCGGGAGGTACCGGGGAGCTGTTTTTT.